This TCR beta chain emerged from a study of metastatic and nonmetastatic thyroid tumors. As for the study in general: Blood and tumor or nodule tissue repertoires from malignant and benign thyroid patients were compared. Study findings and constraints: Patients with malignant thyroid tumors reportedly had significantly higher TCR beta diversity than those with benign nodules, in blood and tumor.

Every patient was untreated before thyroid surgery. This clone was counted ten times or more. What it binds is unknown. Source study methods: Clinicopathological groups of papillary thyroid cancer showed CDR3 differences that were used to build a distant-metastasis classifier. TCRdb redid the clone calls on the PCR reads using MiXCR. It is TCRdb's table, rather than the study itself, that gives the V and J calls and clone size. The sample holds roughly 33,000 clones, 18% seen once. In germline, CDR1 is ENHRY, CDR2 SYGVKD. The CDR3 consists of 18 residues. The junction had 12 bases not matched to a gene; V was cut back by 6 bases and J by 0 bases.

The sequence was collected from a male donor with papillary thyroid cancer or a benign thyroid nodule (not recorded which). Some clones in this sample may be carry-over from other donors' samples. Material: blood. This sequence joins TRBV10-3 and TRBJ2-2; 8 positions agree with TRBD2. In nucleotides, the CDR3 is TGTGCCATCAGGGCCTCGGGGCGGGGGGTACCGAACACCGGGGAGCTGTTTTTT. It codes for CAIRASGRGVPNTGELFF.